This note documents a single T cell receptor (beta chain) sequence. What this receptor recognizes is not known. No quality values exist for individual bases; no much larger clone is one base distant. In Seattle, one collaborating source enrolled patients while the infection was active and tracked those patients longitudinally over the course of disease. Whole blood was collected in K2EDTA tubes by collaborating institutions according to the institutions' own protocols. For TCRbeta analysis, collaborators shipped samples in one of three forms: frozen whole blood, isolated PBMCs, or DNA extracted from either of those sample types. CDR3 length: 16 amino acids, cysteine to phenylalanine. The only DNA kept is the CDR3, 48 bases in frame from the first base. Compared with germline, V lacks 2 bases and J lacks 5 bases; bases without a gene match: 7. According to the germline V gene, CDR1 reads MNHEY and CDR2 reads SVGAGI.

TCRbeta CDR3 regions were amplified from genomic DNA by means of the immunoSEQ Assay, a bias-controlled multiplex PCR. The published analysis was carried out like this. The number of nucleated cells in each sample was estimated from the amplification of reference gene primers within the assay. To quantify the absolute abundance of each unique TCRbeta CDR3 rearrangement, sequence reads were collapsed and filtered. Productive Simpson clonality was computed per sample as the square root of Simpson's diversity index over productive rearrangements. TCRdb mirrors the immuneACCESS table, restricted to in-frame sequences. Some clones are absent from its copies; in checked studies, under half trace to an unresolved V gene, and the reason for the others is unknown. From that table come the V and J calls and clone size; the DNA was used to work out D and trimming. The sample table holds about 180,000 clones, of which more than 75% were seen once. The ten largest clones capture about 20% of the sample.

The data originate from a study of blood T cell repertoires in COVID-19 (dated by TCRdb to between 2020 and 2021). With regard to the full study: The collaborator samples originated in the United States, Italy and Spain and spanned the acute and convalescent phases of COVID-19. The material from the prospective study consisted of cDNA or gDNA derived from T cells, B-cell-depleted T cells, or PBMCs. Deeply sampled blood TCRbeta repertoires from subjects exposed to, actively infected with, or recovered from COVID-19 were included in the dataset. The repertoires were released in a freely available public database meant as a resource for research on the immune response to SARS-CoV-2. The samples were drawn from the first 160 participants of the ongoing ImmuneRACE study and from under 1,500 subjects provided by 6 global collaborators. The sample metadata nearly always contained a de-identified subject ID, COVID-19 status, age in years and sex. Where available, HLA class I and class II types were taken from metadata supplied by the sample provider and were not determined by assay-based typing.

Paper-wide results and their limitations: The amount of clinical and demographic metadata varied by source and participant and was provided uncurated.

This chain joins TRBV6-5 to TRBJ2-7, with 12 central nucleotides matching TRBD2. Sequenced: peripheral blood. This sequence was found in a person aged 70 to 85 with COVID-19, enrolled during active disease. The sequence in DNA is TGTGCCAGCAGTTACGCAGGACTAGCGGGACGCCACGAGCAGTACTTC. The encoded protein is CASSYAGLAGRHEQYF.